The 20 T cell receptor beta chains below come from one sample, sequenced in a study of OX40 agonist ivuxolimab in advanced cancers. Sequenced by immunoSEQ multiplex PCR; TCRdb stores in-frame clones only, minus some. The table lists around 95,000 clones, about nine tenths of them singletons. The source material was CD4+ or CD8+ T cells sorted from blood, sampled in a trial of the OX40 agonist ivuxolimab. The receptors stem from an adult with an advanced solid tumor such as melanoma, head and neck, liver or kidney cancer.

V is TRBV30 and J is TRBJ2-4; D is perhaps TRBD2 (6 bases). The germline V gene encodes CDR1 GTSNPN and CDR2 SVGIG (reference sequence). The CDR3 spans 13 residues. V lost 0 bases and J 9 bases, leaving 12 bases between the germline ends. CDR3 sequence (DNA): TGTGCCTGGAGTGTCGGAGGGGATTCCATTCAGTACTTC. Amino acid sequence: CAWSVGGDSIQYF. The variable domain in full, completed from reference TRBV30 and TRBJ2-4, reads SQTIHQWPATLVQPVGSPLSLECTVEGTSNPNLYWYRQAAGRGLQLLFYSVGIGQISSEVPQNLSASRPQDRQFILSSKKLLLSDSGFYLCAWSVGGDSIQYFGAGTRLSVL.

The chain has TRBV18 and TRBJ1-6; 9 bases map to TRBD1. The CDR3 has 17 residues. In germline, CDR1 is KGHSH, CDR2 LQKENI. With 2 bases clipped from V and 6 bases from J, the junction kept 8 bases outside the gene matches. CDR3: CASSPNRPGQGNSPLHF. CDR3 DNA: TGTGCCAGCTCACCAAATAGGCCGGGACAGGGTAATTCACCCCTCCACTTT.

The chain employs TRBV28 and TRBJ2-5; possibly TRBD2 for D (6 bases). Between the trimmed V and J ends, which lost 5 bases and 4 bases, there was a span of 23 bases. Germline CDR1 MDHEN, CDR2 SYDVKM. There are 17 residues in the CDR3. CDR3 region: CASSPPSGLYKSETQYF. CDR3 DNA: TGTGCCAGCAGTCCACCGTCGGGACTTTACAAGTCAGAGACCCAGTACTTC.

Written as DNA, the CDR3 is TGTGCCAGCAGTAAACACGGGACAGGCTACGAGCAGTACTTC. It translates to CASSKHGTGYEQYF. The chain couples TRBV6-5 to TRBJ2-7, with TRBD1 matching over 8 bases. J gave up 3 bases and V 5 bases, and 6 bases lay outside the gene matches. Germline V CDR1 and CDR2: MNHEY, SVGAGI. The CDR3 length is 14 residues.

The V call is TRBV27, the J call TRBJ1-4; the match to TRBD1 covers 7 bases. Trimming cost V 2 bases and J 7 bases; bases outside gene matches: 4. The CDR3 has 14 amino acids. Germline CDR1 reads MNHEY; CDR2 reads SMNVEV (reference sequence). CDR3 sequence: CASSLVGTAEKLFF. CDR3 sequence (DNA): TGTGCCAGCAGTTTAGTAGGGACAGCTGAAAAACTGTTTTTT.

V is TRBV7-2 and J is TRBJ2-1; 8 bases are shared with TRBD2. CDR1 is SGHTA, CDR2 FQGNSA, per germline. V dropped 1 base and J dropped 8; count of bases not matched to a gene: 7. CDR3 size: 15 residues. The DNA for the CDR3 is TGTGCCAGCAGCTTAGTCGTAGCGGGAACCCATGAGCAGTTCTTC. Amino acids: CASSLVVAGTHEQFF.

This rearrangement joins TRBV5-1 to TRBJ2-1; no firm D call. This CDR3 has 13 amino acids. Germline V gene sequence: CDR1 SGHRS, CDR2 YFSETQ. Trimming stripped 3 bases from V and 8 bases from J, with 12 bases between. The CDR3 nucleotides read TGCGCCAGCAGCTCACCTTTCCCCGATGAGCAGTTCTTC. Its translation: CASSSPFPDEQFF.

This clone has more than one count but fewer than ten. This chain uses TRBV20-1 with TRBJ1-2; TRBD1 agrees at 10 bases. The CDR3 extends over 11 amino acids. After removal of 3 bases from V and 14 bases from J, the junction contained 6 bases not matched to a gene. The V gene's germline CDR1 is DFQATT and CDR2 SNEGSKA (reference sequence). The CDR3, as DNA: TGCAGTGCTAGTAACATGGACAGGGGGACCTTC. It codes for CSASNMDRGTF.

The rearrangement uses TRBV19 and TRBJ2-3, with D tentatively TRBD2 (5 bases). Per germline, CDR1 LNHDA and CDR2 SQIVND (reference sequence). The CDR3 totals 16 residues. V was trimmed by 1 base and J by 5 bases, leaving 16 bases between them. CDR3 DNA sequence: TGTGCCAGTAGTATAGGAACGGATCTAGCAATAGATACGCAGTATTTT. Translating gives CASSIGTDLAIDTQYF.

V gene TRBV7-3 combines with J gene TRBJ2-3; D is tentatively TRBD1 or TRBD2 (5 bases each). The CDR3 has 17 amino acids. From germline, CDR1 is SGHTA and CDR2 FQGTGA. V gave up 4 bases and J gave up 2 bases, with 19 bases separating them. The CDR3 loop reads CASSSRGTGPFTDTQYF. In DNA form, the CDR3 reads TGTGCCAGCAGCTCAAGGGGTACGGGGCCCTTCACAGATACGCAGTATTTT.

V is TRBV7-8 and J is TRBJ1-1; D possibly corresponds to TRBD1 (5 bases). Deletions cut 4 bases from V and 10 bases from J, with 16 bases between. The CDR3 is 13 amino acids. Per germline, CDR1 SGHVS and CDR2 FQNEAQ. The CDR3 sequence is CASSSPTGSGAFF. The CDR3 DNA reads TGTGCCAGCAGCTCACCTACAGGATCCGGAGCTTTCTTT.

V gene TRBV30 combines with J gene TRBJ1-2; D is ambiguous. The V end lost 3 bases, the J end lost 7 bases, and 6 bases lay between the germline ends. CDR1 and CDR2 (germline): GTSNPN, SVGIG (reference sequence). This CDR3 is 10 amino acids long. The CDR3 DNA reads as TGTGCCTGGAGGCGGGCTGGCTACACCTTC. It yields the protein CAWRRAGYTF.

The gene calls are TRBV6-6 and TRBJ2-5; 8 bases map to TRBD1. The J segment lost 1 base and the V segment lost 6 bases, leaving 7 bases of the junction unmatched. This CDR3 is 15 amino acids long. Germline lookup yields CDR1 MNHNY and CDR2 SVGAGI (reference sequence). CDR3 sequence (DNA): TGTGCCAGCAGCCATCCCAGGGGGCTCCAAGAGACCCAGTACTTC. This encodes CASSHPRGLQETQYF.

This rearrangement joins TRBV10-3 to TRBJ1-2, with D possibly matching TRBD1 (5 bases). V was clipped by 7 bases and J by 1 base, with 10 bases between them. Per germline, CDR1 ENHRY and CDR2 SYGVKD. The CDR3 runs 13 residues. CDR3 amino acids: CAIKERGNYGYTF. The CDR3 DNA reads as TGTGCCATCAAAGAAAGGGGTAACTATGGCTACACCTTC.

This clone was detected only once. The chain recombines TRBV29-1 with TRBJ1-5; possibly TRBD1 for D (5 bases). Germline CDR1 and CDR2: SQVTM and ANQGSEA. This CDR3 has 12 residues. V lost 6 bases and J 3 bases, leaving 9 bases between the germline ends. In nucleotides, the CDR3 is TGCAGCGTGGGGACGTACAATCAGCCCCAGCATTTT. This encodes CSVGTYNQPQHF.

This clone appeared a few times. The chain combines TRBV6-6 with TRBJ2-7, with 7 positions matching TRBD1. Trimming took 5 bases from V and 1 from J; bases not matched to a gene: 5. CDR3 length: 14 amino acids. Germline assignment: CDR1 MNHNY and CDR2 SVGAGI (reference sequence). CDR3 sequence reads: CASSTGAGSYEQYF. The CDR3 DNA follows: TGTGCCAGCAGTACAGGGGCTGGTTCCTACGAGCAGTACTTC.

The rearrangement uses TRBV30 and TRBJ2-1, with D possibly being TRBD1 or TRBD2 (5 bases each). CDR3 length: 15 residues. V gave up 2 bases and J gave up 5 bases, with 16 bases separating them. From germline, CDR1 is GTSNPN and CDR2 SVGIG (reference sequence). The CDR3, as DNA: TGTGCCTGGAGTCGTACCCAGGGACGTAACAATGAGCAGTTCTTC. This encodes CAWSRTQGRNNEQFF. Variable domain in full (rest from reference TRBV30 and TRBJ2-1): SQTIHQWPATLVQPVGSPLSLECTVEGTSNPNLYWYRQAAGRGLQLLFYSVGIGQISSEVPQNLSASRPQDRQFILSSKKLLLSDSGFYLCAWSRTQGRNNEQFFGPGTRLTVL.

V and J are TRBV6-6 and TRBJ2-7; no clear D gene. CDR3 size: 13 residues. Trimming took off 0 bases at V and 2 bases at J, with 5 bases between the two ends. Germline V gene lookup returns CDR1 MNHNY and CDR2 SVGAGI (reference sequence). CDR3 sequence reads: CASSYSTAYEQYF. The CDR3, as DNA: TGTGCCAGCAGTTACTCGACCGCCTACGAGCAGTACTTC.

The J gene is TRBJ2-7, the V gene TRBV10-3, with TRBD1 as a possible D gene (5 bases). CDR1 and CDR2 (germline): ENHRY, SYGVKD. The CDR3 totals 13 residues. Trimming removed 0 bases at V and 5 bases at J, with 8 bases between. CDR3 sequence reads: CAISESPGNEQYF. The CDR3 DNA follows: TGTGCCATCAGTGAGTCGCCAGGGAACGAGCAGTACTTC.

V and J are TRBV19 and TRBJ1-4; unclear D gene. The V end was cut by 4 bases, the J end by 3 bases, with 12 bases between. CDR1 LNHDA and CDR2 SQIVND come from the germline V gene (reference sequence). This CDR3 spans 15 amino acids. As DNA, the CDR3 is TGTGCCAGTAGTACAGGCGGCGTGGCTAATGAAAAACTGTTTTTT. It specifies CASSTGGVANEKLFF.